This record looks at one T cell receptor beta chain sequence and its context. The junction and the germline gene differ at one end; a read error may be behind it. The data stem from a study of shared T cell receptors in the human thymus. Some clones are missing from TCRdb's copy, which holds only in-frame ones; the method was immunoSEQ multiplex PCR. Among approximately 400,000 clones listed, 95% were seen once. This CDR3 comprises 15 residues. Germline CDR1 is SGHTA and CDR2 is FQGNSA. The specimen was thymocytes. This chain connects TRBV7-2 to TRBJ2-7, with D unresolved. This TCR derives from a human donor. The CDR3 here is CASSLVGPLSHEQYF. As DNA, the CDR3 is TGTGCCAGCAGCTTAGTTGGACCCCTCTCCCACGAGCAGTACTTC. Filled out from reference TRBV7-2 and TRBJ2-7, the complete variable domain reads GAGVSQSPSNKVTEKGKDVELRCDPISGHTALYWYRQSLGQGLEFLIYFQGNSAPDKSGLPSDRFSAERTGGSVSTLTIQRTQQEDSAVYLCASSLVGPLSHEQYFGPGTRLTVT.